The present T cell receptor beta chain was sequenced within a study of T cells in Graves' hyperthyroidism and ophthalmopathy. The CDR3 is 15 residues long. From germline, CDR1 is MGHDK and CDR2 SYGVNS. V shed 3 bases and J 7 bases; nucleotides not matched to a gene: 8. The source material, RNA transcripts, was used to amplify TCR beta CDR3 regions. Researchers ran a first-round RT-PCR on the TCR CDR3 using the HTBI primer set. TCRdb re-derived calls from the multiplex PCR reads in MiXCR, one entry per CDR3 protein. The sample holds 750,000 to 950,000 distinct CDR3 sequences, about 38% seen once. Patients with uncontrolled infections, other autoimmune diseases, pregnancy or lactation were excluded.

This chain joins TRBV25-1 and TRBJ1-2; 10 bases match TRBD1. Sample: blood. This TCR was sampled from a young man with Graves' hyperthyroidism. Here the CDR3 reads CASSEIGQGVGGYTF. CDR3 nucleotide sequence: TGTGCCAGCAGTGAGATCGGACAGGGGGTCGGTGGCTACACCTTC.